The present T cell receptor (beta chain) was sequenced within a study of blood T cell repertoires in COVID-19. The CDR3 spans 15 residues. The V end lost 2 bases, the J end lost 2 bases, and 11 bases lay between the germline ends. Germline assignment: CDR1 SGHTA and CDR2 FQGNSA. Using immunoSEQ multiplex PCR, the repertoire was profiled, and TCRdb retains in-frame clones only, with some absent. The table records around 13,000 clones, about nine tenths of them present only once. Input material: peripheral blood. This receptor was obtained from a human donor in a cohort sampled during active COVID-19. This rearrangement joins TRBV7-2 to TRBJ2-3; TRBD2 is a possible D gene (6 bases). CDR3 in DNA: TGTGCCAGCAGCTTATCTAGCGCAAACACAGATACGCAGTATTTT. This gives the protein CASSLSSANTDTQYF.